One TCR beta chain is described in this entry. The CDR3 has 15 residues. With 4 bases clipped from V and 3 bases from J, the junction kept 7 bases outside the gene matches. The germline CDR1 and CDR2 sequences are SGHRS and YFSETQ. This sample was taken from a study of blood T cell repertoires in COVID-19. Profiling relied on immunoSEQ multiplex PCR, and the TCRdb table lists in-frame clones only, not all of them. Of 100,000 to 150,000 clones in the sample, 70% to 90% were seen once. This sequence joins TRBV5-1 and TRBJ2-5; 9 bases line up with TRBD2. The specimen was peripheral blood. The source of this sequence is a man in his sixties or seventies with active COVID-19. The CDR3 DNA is TGCGCCAGCAGCAGTGGGACTAGCAAGGAAGAGACCCAGTACTTC. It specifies CASSSGTSKEETQYF.